A selection of T cell receptor beta chains follows, all from one sample in a study of T cell repertoires in cytomegalovirus infection. TCRdb used MiXCR to reprocess the reads, holding one entry per CDR3 protein. The sample shows hundreds of thousands of distinct CDR3 sequences, more than 25% of them seen only once. What these receptors recognize is not known. Sequencing was performed on cultured CD8+ T cells from PBMCs, taken from culture after CMV antigen stimulation. All receptors come from a human donor in good health (CMV status not recorded). Some clones in this sample may be carry-over from other donors' samples. Each CDR3 is given with its conserved first and last residue. D genes are given only for firm matches. Clone size is stated in some rows and not others, as once, few, many or a class when expanded.

>TRBJ1-6|many|NA|TRBV6-6
TGTGCCAGCAGTTACAGGGGCATTAAAGCGCCTTATTCACCCCTCCACTTT
CASSYRGIKAPYSPLHF
>TRBJ2-1|few|TRBD2|TRBV20-1
TGCAGTGCCGTCGGGACTAGCGGGGGGAATGAGCAGTTCTTC
CSAVGTSGGNEQFF
>TRBJ2-1|NA|TRBD1|TRBV5-6
TGTGCCAGCAGCTGGCCCGGGACAGAGATGAACAATGAGCAGTTCTTC
CASSWPGTEMNNEQFF
>TRBJ2-4|few|TRBD1|TRBV6-2/TRBV6-3
TGTGCCAGCAGTTCCCGACAGGGCGAGTGGAACATTCAGTACTTC
CASSSRQGEWNIQYF
>TRBJ2-5|many|TRBD2|TRBV7-9
TGTGCCAGCAGCTTAGCTGGCGGGGGGCCGGAAGAGACCCAGTACTTC
CASSLAGGGPEETQYF
>TRBJ2-7|NA|NA|TRBV2
TGTGCCAGCAGTGAATCCATCGCCTACGAGCAGTACTTC
CASSESIAYEQYF
>TRBJ2-1|NA|NA|TRBV4-2
TGTGCCAGCAGCCACGGCGGGGTTGGGGATGAGCAGTTCTTC
CASSHGGVGDEQFF
>TRBJ1-2|NA|NA|TRBV6-2/TRBV6-3
TGTGCCAGCAGTTACGAGATCGGGGCTGGCTACACCTTC
CASSYEIGAGYTF
>TRBJ2-7|NA|NA|TRBV7-2
TGTGCCAGCAGCTTAGCGCGGCACGGCAACGAGCAGTACTTC
CASSLARHGNEQYF
>TRBJ2-1|NA|TRBD2|TRBV7-9
TGTGCCAGCAGCGCCTCCCCGGGACTAGCGGTTTACAATGAGCAGTTCTTC
CASSASPGLAVYNEQFF
>TRBJ1-1|few|NA|TRBV13
TGTGCCAGCAGCCCCCACCCGGAAGCTTTCTTT
CASSPHPEAFF
>TRBJ1-6|NA|NA|TRBV19
TGTGCCAGTAGTCAGGGTTTGGGTTCACCCCTCCACTTT
CASSQGLGSPLHF
>TRBJ1-5|few|NA|TRBV12-5
TGTGCTAGTGGTGCGGGGGGGGCTAATCAGCCCCAGCATTTT
CASGAGGANQPQHF
>TRBJ1-3|many|NA|TRBV6-1
TGTGCCAGCAGCGTAACGGGACATCCCTCTGGAAACACCATATATTTT
CASSVTGHPSGNTIYF
>TRBJ1-2|NA|TRBD1|TRBV29-1
TGCAGCGTTCCACCTGACAGGGGGAACCTATATGGCTACACCTTC
CSVPPDRGNLYGYTF
>TRBJ2-1|NA|TRBD1|TRBV5-6
TGTGCCAGCAGCTTACGCGGACAGGGGCAAAGCTCCTACAATGAGCAGTTCTTC
CASSLRGQGQSSYNEQFF
>TRBJ1-1|NA|NA|TRBV7-6
TGTGCCAGCAGCTTAGCGAACAGGCTAAAGGAGGGCACTGAAGCTTTCTTT
CASSLANRLKEGTEAFF
>TRBJ1-3|NA|NA|TRBV12-3/TRBV12-4
TGTGCCAGCAGTTTGGACATCCCTGGAAACACCATATATTTT
CASSLDIPGNTIYF
>TRBJ2-2|NA|NA|TRBV24-1
TGTGCCACCAGTGATTTCAGGGTGGCACCTAACACCGGGGAGCTGTTTTTT
CATSDFRVAPNTGELFF
>TRBJ2-7|NA|NA|TRBV5-6
TGTGCCAGCAGCTTGTCGTCCACCGGTGTTTGGAAGCAGTACTTC
CASSLSSTGVWKQYF
>TRBJ2-5|few|NA|TRBV6-2/TRBV6-3
TGTGCCAGCAGTACCCTACGGGACTTGGAAGAGACCCAGTACTTC
CASSTLRDLEETQYF
>TRBJ2-3|NA|TRBD2|TRBV10-3
TGTGCCATCAGTGAAACTAGCGGCAACACAGATACGCAGTATTTT
CAISETSGNTDTQYF
>TRBJ2-2|NA|NA|TRBV5-1
TGCGCCAGCAGCTTGGCGCTCGGCCTACCGGGGAACACCGGGGAGCTGTTTTTT
CASSLALGLPGNTGELFF
>TRBJ2-2|NA|TRBD1|TRBV4-1
TGCGCCAGCAGCCCCTACCCGGGACAGGGATCCCCCGGCGAGGGCGGGGAGCTGTTTTTT
CASSPYPGQGSPGEGGELFF
>TRBJ2-2|many|NA|TRBV7-2
TGTGCCAGCAGCTTAGCTTTCCCCAGGGAAAAACTCACCGGGGAGCTGTTTTTT
CASSLAFPREKLTGELFF
>TRBJ2-1|NA|NA|TRBV7-9
TGTGCCAGCAGCCGGCCGGGACAAGGGAATGAGCAGTTCTTC
CASSRPGQGNEQFF
>TRBJ2-1|NA|TRBD1|TRBV5-6
TGTGCCAGCAGACCGGCGCAGGGGGACAGGGCCTACAATGAGCAGTTCTTC
CASRPAQGDRAYNEQFF
>TRBJ1-2|NA|TRBD1|TRBV9
TGTGCCAGCAGCGTCCACCCCCGGGACAGGGATGGCTACACCTTC
CASSVHPRDRDGYTF
>TRBJ2-5|NA|NA|TRBV2
TGTGCCAGAAATCAGCCCCAAATGAGGGAGACCCAGTACTTC
CARNQPQMRETQYF
>TRBJ1-1|NA|NA|TRBV19
TGTGCCAGTAGTATGGGCAGGGGTTTCACTGAAGCTTTCTTT
CASSMGRGFTEAFF
>TRBJ2-3|many|NA|TRBV10-3
TGTGCCATCAAGAACGGGATCAGAGATACGCAGTATTTT
CAIKNGIRDTQYF
>TRBJ1-4|few|TRBD1|TRBV7-8
TGTGCCAGCAGCTTAACAGGGGCCGCCGGTGAAAAACTGTTTTTT
CASSLTGAAGEKLFF
>TRBJ2-2|NA|TRBD1|TRBV2
TGTGCCAGCAGGGATACAGGGGGCGCGAACACCGGGGAGCTGTTTTTT
CASRDTGGANTGELFF
>TRBJ2-5|NA|TRBD2|TRBV28
TGTGCCAGCAGTTCCCCAGGGCGGGGGGGAGGAGAGACCCAGTACTTC
CASSSPGRGGGETQYF
>TRBJ1-5|many|NA|TRBV12-5
TGTGCTAGTGGTTTATACCGAGGGAGCAATCAGCCCCAGCATTTT
CASGLYRGSNQPQHF
>TRBJ2-5|NA|NA|TRBV12-5
TGTGCTAGTGCGGAGTCCCACTGGGAGACCCAGTACTTC
CASAESHWETQYF
>TRBJ2-1|few|NA|TRBV11-2
TGTGCCAGCAGCCCGTCCCCAGGGTACTCCTACAATGAGCAGTTCTTC
CASSPSPGYSYNEQFF
>TRBJ2-2|NA|TRBD1|TRBV6-4
TGTGCCAGCAGTGGACAGGGGAACTTGAACACCGGGGAGCTGTTTTTT
CASSGQGNLNTGELFF
>TRBJ2-5|few|NA|TRBV7-8
TGTGCCAGCAGCCCGCCGGGGGACGCGGACTTC
CASSPPGDADF
>TRBJ2-5|NA|NA|TRBV11-2
TGTGCCAGCAGCTTAGTGGCTAGCCGCGGTGAGACCCAGTACTTC
CASSLVASRGETQYF
>TRBJ2-1|NA|NA|TRBV4-2
TGTGCCAGCAGCCAAGAGATAGTTTGGACTGATGCCTACAATGAGCAGTTCTTC
CASSQEIVWTDAYNEQFF
>TRBJ2-2|NA|TRBD1|TRBV10-3
TGTGCCATCAGTGAGTTGAACGGACAGGACAGTCCGAACACCGGGGAGCTGTTTTTT
CAISELNGQDSPNTGELFF
>TRBJ1-1|few|TRBD1|TRBV6-2/TRBV6-3
TGTGCCAGCAGTTACAAACAGGGGTCCACTGAAGCTTTCTTT
CASSYKQGSTEAFF
>TRBJ1-2|NA|NA|TRBV6-5
TGTGCCAGCAGTCAGCCCTCGGGACACTTTAACTATGGCTACACCTTC
CASSQPSGHFNYGYTF
>TRBJ1-4|NA|NA|TRBV6-5
TGTGCCAGCAGTTACTCCCGCCCGGGAATGGGTGAAAAACTGTTTTTT
CASSYSRPGMGEKLFF
>TRBJ1-1|few|NA|TRBV4-1
TGCGCCAGCAGCCAAGAGTCAGAGTTTGAAGCTTTCTTT
CASSQESEFEAFF
>TRBJ2-3|NA|NA|TRBV6-2/TRBV6-3
TGTGCCAGCAGATTTTGGGGGGCCGGGGATACGCAGTATTTT
CASRFWGAGDTQYF
>TRBJ2-3|few|NA|TRBV6-6
TGTGCCAGCAGTTTCGCCCCCGCAACTCTCACAGATACGCAGTATTTT
CASSFAPATLTDTQYF
>TRBJ2-5|NA|NA|TRBV27
TGTGCCAGCAGTTCGCTCGGGTTGGAGACCCAGTACTTC
CASSSLGLETQYF
>TRBJ2-7|many|NA|TRBV7-6
TGTGCCAGCAGCCCCAATGACTACGAGCAGTACTTC
CASSPNDYEQYF
>TRBJ1-1|NA|TRBD1|TRBV12-3/TRBV12-4
TGTGCCAGCAGTTTTGCGTCGTGGGGACAGGGGTACTTGAACACTGAAGCTTTCTTT
CASSFASWGQGYLNTEAFF
>TRBJ2-3|NA|TRBD2|TRBV7-6
TGTGCCAGCAACCACCCTCTTGGCGGGGGTAGCACAGATACGCAGTATTTT
CASNHPLGGGSTDTQYF
>TRBJ2-1|few|NA|TRBV4-3
TGCGCCAGCAGCCAAGCCGACACCTACAATGAGCAGTTCTTC
CASSQADTYNEQFF